This TCR beta chain was recovered during a study of T cell repertoires in cytomegalovirus infection. Germline loops: CDR1 MDHEN, CDR2 SYDVKM. The CDR3 is made up of 13 amino acids. The V end was cut by 3 bases, the J end by 4 bases, with 9 bases between. TCRdb used MiXCR to reprocess the reads, holding one entry per CDR3 protein. The sample lists approximately 240,000 distinct CDR3 sequences, approximately 13% seen once, with 1.5% to 2% in the top ten. Sequenced material: PBMCs. The sequence was obtained from a human donor in good health (CMV status not recorded). Some clones in this sample may be carry-over from other donors' samples. V usage is TRBV28 and J usage is TRBJ1-2; D is possibly TRBD1 (6 bases). The CDR3 is CASSLDSIYGYTF. CDR3 DNA: TGTGCCAGCAGTTTGGACAGTATCTATGGCTACACCTTC.